Below, one T cell receptor beta chain is given with its context. Its antigen remains unknown. The CDR3 contains 13 residues. Trimming removed 8 bases from V and 4 bases from J, with 11 bases in between. CDR1 is SNHLY, CDR2 FYNNEI, per germline. Reverse transcription of all isolated RNA meant that expressed TCRB transcripts were sequenced. Assay used: immunoSEQ multiplex PCR; TCRdb lists only in-frame clones, some missing. The repertoire holds 300,000 to 450,000 clones, with roughly 12% as singletons. The data were taken from a study of beta chain features in type 1 diabetes. Study results and limitations: In every one of the four CD4+ subsets, TCRB CDR3s were moderately but significantly shorter in Type 1 diabetes patients.

The TCR sequence derives from a young woman with type 1 diabetes. The chain employs TRBV2 and TRBJ1-4, with D tentatively TRBD1 (6 bases). Input material: naive CD4+ T cells from blood. CDR3 sequence reads: CASLTGINEKLFF. The CDR3 bases are TGTGCCAGCTTGACAGGAATTAATGAAAAACTGTTTTTT.